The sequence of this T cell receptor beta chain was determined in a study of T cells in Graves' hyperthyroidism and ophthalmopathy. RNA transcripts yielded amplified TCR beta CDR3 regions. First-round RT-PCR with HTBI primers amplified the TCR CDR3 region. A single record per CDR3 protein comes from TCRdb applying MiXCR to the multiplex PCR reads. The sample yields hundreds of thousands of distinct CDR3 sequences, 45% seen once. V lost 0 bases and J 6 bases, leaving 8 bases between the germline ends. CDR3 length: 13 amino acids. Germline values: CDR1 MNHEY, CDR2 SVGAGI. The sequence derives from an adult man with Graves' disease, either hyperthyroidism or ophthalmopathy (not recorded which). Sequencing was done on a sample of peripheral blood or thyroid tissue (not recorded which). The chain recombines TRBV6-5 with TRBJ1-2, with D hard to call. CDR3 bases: TGTGCCAGCAGTTACTCCAGGCAGGATGGCTACACCTTC. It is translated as CASSYSRQDGYTF.